The text below deals with one T cell receptor (beta chain). Its antigen is unknown. The sample belongs to a study of cytomegalovirus exposure and HLA in healthy donors. Study-wide findings and caveats: In a later analysis, DRB1 alleles had the most associated TCRs; HLA-C alleles the fewest. Researchers counted 164 TCR beta chains as cytomegalovirus-associated.

Germline lookup yields CDR1 SGHRS and CDR2 YFSETQ. The CDR3 totals 14 residues. Trimming cost V 0 bases and J 4 bases, with 10 bases left between them. The primer mix had 60 Vbeta and 13 Jbeta primers. Generated by immunoSEQ multiplex PCR, the TCRdb table keeps only in-frame clones and is missing some. The sample has approximately 160,000 clones, about 65% seen once. The chain carries TRBV5-1 and TRBJ2-5; tentative D call: TRBD2 (5 bases). Sequences were obtained from PBMCs. The sequence derives from a woman aged 18-29 years in good health and CMV-seropositive. The CDR3 is CASSLAGMGETQYF. The CDR3 region has the DNA TGCGCCAGCAGCTTGGCGGGGATGGGAGAGACCCAGTACTTC. The full variable domain, completed using reference TRBV5-1 and TRBJ2-5, is KAGVTQTPRYLIKTRGQQVTLSCSPISGHRSVSWYQQTPGQGLQFLFEYFSETQRNKGNFPGRFSGRQFSNSRSEMNVSTLELGDSALYLCASSLAGMGETQYFGPGTRLLVL.